This T cell receptor beta chain was sequenced for a study of control samples from healthy donors and cancer patients (TCRdb year 2020). Relative to germline, V is 4 bases shorter and J is 4 bases shorter, with 8 bases between their ends. The germline V gene yields SQVTM for CDR1 and ANQGSEA for CDR2. From the cysteine up to the phenylalanine, the CDR3 has a length of 13 residues. Left in the record is the CDR3 DNA by itself, 39 bases read in frame from the first base. The library was produced with the immunoSEQ multiplex PCR assay. Sourced from immuneACCESS, this table was stored by TCRdb with only in-frame sequences that have V and J called. A share of the clones is absent; for the studies checked, an unresolved V gene accounts for under half, and the remainder has no known explanation. Within this sample are about 79,000 clones, with 93% of them counted one time only. Of the sample, roughly 1.3% is held by the ten largest clones.

On this clone itself: It has no known antigen specificity. No base quality information exists; no much larger clone differs at one position.

Sequencing was done on a sample of PBMCs. The TCR originated in a middle-aged woman with lung cancer. The V gene is TRBV29-1 and the J gene is TRBJ2-6, with no confidently assigned D gene. The bases are TGCAGCGTTGTGGAATCCGGGGCCAACGTCCTGACTTTC. It codes for CSVVESGANVLTF.